This TCR beta chain appears in the sequencing data of a study of T cell changes during pregnancy in multiple sclerosis. This table comes from immunoSEQ multiplex PCR, and its TCRdb copy is limited to in-frame clones, with some not included. The sample holds fewer than 140,000 clones, less than 95% seen once. V lost 6 bases, J lost 0 bases, and 9 bases lay in between. The CDR3 runs 15 residues. CDR1 is LNHDA and CDR2 is SQIVND in the germline V gene (reference sequence). This sample comprised peripheral blood, obtained before pregnancy. The chain uses TRBV19 and TRBJ2-6; D unresolved. The TCR was taken from a female donor with multiple sclerosis, enrolled in a pregnancy study. The CDR3 here is CASSPLRSGANVLTF. The CDR3 nucleotides read TGTGCCAGTAGCCCCCTCCGCTCTGGGGCCAACGTCCTGACTTTC.